A single sample is the source of the 21 T cell receptor beta chains below, sequenced in a study of identical twins. TCRdb re-called the 5' RACE reads through MiXCR, storing one row per CDR3 protein. Here the sample spans some 1,700,000 distinct CDR3 sequences, around 33% being singletons. Material: cord blood. These TCRs come from a newborn girl in good health.

This clonotype was counted between two and nine times. V is TRBV20-1 and J is TRBJ1-2; tentative D call: TRBD1 (6 bases). The length of the CDR3 is 15 residues. The germline gives CDR1 DFQATT, CDR2 SNEGSKA (reference sequence). Trimming stripped 4 bases from V and 3 bases from J, with 18 bases between. CDR3 loop: CSAKGGRQGDYGYTF. As DNA, the CDR3 is TGCAGTGCTAAAGGGGGACGCCAAGGGGACTATGGCTACACCTTC.

This clonotype came up a few times. The CDR3, as DNA: TGTGCCAGCAGAAACCCTCCAGGGGAGGACACCTTC. Translated, it gives CASRNPPGEDTF. The V gene is TRBV3-1, the J gene TRBJ1-2, with D perhaps TRBD1 (6 bases). CDR1 is LGHDT and CDR2 is YNNKEL in the germline V gene (reference sequence). The V end lost 6 bases, the J end lost 12 bases, and 17 bases lay between the germline ends. The CDR3 is 12 amino acids.

This chain connects TRBV3-1 to TRBJ2-5; D uncertain. V was cut by 1 base and J by 1 base, with 10 bases left in between. This CDR3 is 15 amino acids long. In germline, CDR1 is LGHDT, CDR2 YNNKEL (reference sequence). For the CDR3, the DNA is TGTGCCAGCAGCCAAGTTGTGGGCTTCCAAGAGACCCAGTACTTC. Its translation is CASSQVVGFQETQYF.

This clonotype appeared once. The V call is TRBV20-1, the J call TRBJ2-1; D may be TRBD1 (6 bases). Deletions cut 5 bases from V and 8 bases from J, with 10 bases between. Per the germline V gene, CDR1 is DFQATT and CDR2 is SNEGSKA (reference sequence). The CDR3 covers 11 residues. The CDR3 coding sequence is TGCAGTGCTCCGGACAGCGATGAGCAGTTCTTC. This encodes CSAPDSDEQFF.

This clonotype was picked up a small number of times. One base away lies a much larger clone, so this may be a sequencing read error. The CDR3 loop is CSARTGDYEQYF. DNA of the CDR3: TGCAGTGCTAGGACAGGGGACTACGAGCAGTACTTC. The chain uses TRBV20-1 and TRBJ2-7, with 8 nucleotides matching TRBD1. Trimming removed 3 bases from V and 3 bases from J; junction bases left unmatched: 1. This CDR3 region has 12 residues. Germline CDR1 and CDR2: DFQATT and SNEGSKA (reference sequence).

Only a few counts were recorded for this clonotype. The chain couples TRBV28 to TRBJ1-1; D remains unclear. This CDR3 is built from 15 residues. Deletions cut 2 bases from V and 3 bases from J, with 13 bases between. Germline V CDR1 and CDR2: MDHEN, SYDVKM. In nucleotides, the CDR3 is TGTGCCAGCAGTTTACTTGGGTTTTGGGACACTGAAGCTTTCTTT. Translated: CASSLLGFWDTEAFF.

The chain is built from TRBV12-3 or TRBV12-4 and TRBJ1-1, with D hard to call. CDR3 length equals 12 residues. The V end was cut by 6 bases, the J end by 4 bases, with 9 bases between. CDR3 DNA: TGTGCCAGCAGACCGGTTGGCACTGAAGCTTTCTTT. Its protein is CASRPVGTEAFF.

This clonotype was seen at least ten times. This rearrangement joins TRBV6-1 to TRBJ2-7, with D unclear. Between the trimmed V and J ends, which lost 4 bases and 5 bases, there was a span of 3 bases. The CDR3 is made up of 10 amino acids. Germline V gene data show CDR1 as MNHNS and CDR2 as SASEGT. CDR3 DNA sequence: TGTGCCAGCAGTGTACACGAGCAGTACTTC. Its translation is CASSVHEQYF.

Worth noting for this clonotype: Its ends do not fully match the called genes, so a read error is possible. This sequence joins TRBV10-3 and TRBJ1-4; TRBD1 aligns across 8 bases. CDR3 length: 16 amino acids. Germline assignment: CDR1 ENHRY and CDR2 SYGVKD. The CDR3 protein is CATSESIIQGARKLFF. In DNA, the CDR3 is TGTGCCACCAGTGAGTCGATCATCCAGGGGGCGAGGAAACTGTTTTTT.

The rearrangement uses TRBV6-1 and TRBJ1-2; D might be TRBD1 (5 bases). The germline CDR1 and CDR2 sequences are MNHNS and SASEGT. The germline V and J ends were trimmed by 4 bases and 6 bases, with 9 bases remaining between them. The CDR3 loop spans 12 amino acids. Written as DNA, the CDR3 is TGTGCCAGCAGTGCGCGAGGGGATGGCTACACCTTC. This encodes CASSARGDGYTF.

This clonotype has ten or more counts. The chain couples TRBV11-2 to TRBJ2-1; 7 bases map to TRBD2. With V trimmed by 1 base and J by 1 base, 4 bases remained unmatched. This CDR3 spans 16 amino acids. Germline V gene data show CDR1 as SGHAT and CDR2 as FQNNGV. Written as DNA, the CDR3 is TGTGCCAGCAGCTTAGCCGCTAGCGGTTCCTACAATGAGCAGTTCTTC. Protein: CASSLAASGSYNEQFF.

This clonotype showed up just once. The chain carries TRBV12-3 or TRBV12-4 and TRBJ2-1; 9 bases match TRBD1. This CDR3 spans 17 amino acids. The ends lost 9 bases at V and 4 bases at J; junction bases unmatched: 16. The CDR3 DNA is TGTGCCAGTAGCCGAAGCGGGACAGGGTGGGGATACAATGAGCAGTTCTTC. Its translation: CASSRSGTGWGYNEQFF.

This chain uses TRBV10-3 with TRBJ1-5; tentatively, D is TRBD1 (6 bases). The CDR3 spans 16 residues. The V gene lost 2 bases and the J gene lost 4 bases, with 15 bases spanning the gap. CDR1 is ENHRY, CDR2 SYGVKD, per germline. CDR3 residues: CAISEEKGERNQPQHF. Here the CDR3 DNA reads TGTGCCATCAGTGAGGAAAAGGGGGAAAGGAATCAGCCCCAGCATTTT.

The chain has TRBV12-5 and TRBJ2-7; D remains ambiguous. Germline CDR1 LGHNT, CDR2 FRNRAP. This CDR3 is built from 15 residues. V was clipped by 5 bases and J by 7 bases, with 21 bases between them. The CDR3 DNA reads as TGTGCTAGTGGTCAAGGTTCTACCTGGAGAAATGAGCAGTACTTC. This codes for CASGQGSTWRNEQYF.

This clonotype was counted a few times. This sequence joins TRBV7-2 and TRBJ2-3; 13 bases line up with TRBD2. The V gene's germline CDR1 is SGHTA and CDR2 FQGNSA. The J segment lost 1 base and the V segment lost 1 base, leaving 8 bases of the junction unmatched. The CDR3 is 19 residues long. The CDR3 here is CASSLVLAGGSPGTDTQYF. The DNA for the CDR3 is TGTGCCAGCAGCTTAGTACTAGCGGGAGGGAGTCCGGGCACAGATACGCAGTATTTT.

This sequence joins TRBV9 and TRBJ2-1, with a tentative D call TRBD2 (6 bases). The CDR3 extends over 15 amino acids. V was pared by 0 bases and J by 1 base, with 8 bases between. Germline V gene sequence: CDR1 SGDLS, CDR2 YYNGEE. The CDR3 loop is CASSVEGGSYNEQFF. The CDR3 region has the DNA TGTGCCAGCAGCGTAGAAGGAGGGTCCTACAATGAGCAGTTCTTC.

This clonotype came up a few times. This chain uses TRBV2 with TRBJ2-3, with TRBD2 matching over 8 bases. Trimming cost V 4 bases and J 5 bases; bases outside gene matches: 14. The germline V gene has CDR1 SNHLY and CDR2 FYNNEI. The CDR3 runs 17 residues. CDR3 sequence (DNA): TGTGCCAGCAGTGGGATCTTGCGGGGGGCACTGAGAGATACGCAGTATTTT. Translation: CASSGILRGALRDTQYF. Filled out from reference TRBV2 and TRBJ2-3, the complete variable domain reads EPEVTQTPSHQVTQMGQEVILRCVPISNHLYFYWYRQILGQKVEFLVSFYNNEISEKSEIFDDQFSVERPDGSNFTLKIRSTKLEDSAMYFCASSGILRGALRDTQYFGPGTRLTVL.

The V call is TRBV4-1, the J call TRBJ1-5; TRBD1 matches at 7 bases. Germline V lookup: CDR1 MGHRA, CDR2 YSYEKL. V shed 5 bases, J shed 5 bases, and the junction held 12 bases outside the gene matches. The CDR3 length is 16 residues. CDR3 protein: CASSSRDRAGDQPQHF. CDR3 nucleotide sequence: TGCGCCAGCAGCTCCCGGGACAGAGCCGGGGATCAGCCCCAGCATTTT.

Concerning this clonotype: An end of the junction differs from the germline gene, which may be a read error. The V gene is TRBV12-3 or TRBV12-4, the J gene TRBJ1-4, with D possibly matching TRBD1 (6 bases). This CDR3 comprises 12 residues. CDR3 DNA sequence: TGTGCCAGCAGTCTAACCAGGGGAAAACCGTTTTTT. Translation gives CASSLTRGKPFF.

This clonotype was found once. The genes are TRBV6-6 and TRBJ2-4; 7 nucleotides match TRBD1. The J call may not be correct, given that the DNA end is closer to TRBJ2-7. CDR1 and CDR2 from the germline V gene are MNHNY and SVGAGI (reference sequence). The CDR3 length is 15 residues. CDR3 bases: TGTGCCAGCAGTGGACCGGGACAGATTTTATACGAGCAGTACTTC. Its protein product is CASSGPGQILYEQYF.

This chain connects TRBV5-1 to TRBJ2-3; D remains unclear. This CDR3 is 12 amino acids long. The V end was cut by 2 bases, the J end by 8 bases, with 9 bases between. Germline loops: CDR1 SGHRS, CDR2 YFSETQ. The CDR3 spells CASSFQAGTQYF. DNA for the CDR3: TGCGCCAGCAGCTTCCAGGCTGGTACGCAGTATTTT.